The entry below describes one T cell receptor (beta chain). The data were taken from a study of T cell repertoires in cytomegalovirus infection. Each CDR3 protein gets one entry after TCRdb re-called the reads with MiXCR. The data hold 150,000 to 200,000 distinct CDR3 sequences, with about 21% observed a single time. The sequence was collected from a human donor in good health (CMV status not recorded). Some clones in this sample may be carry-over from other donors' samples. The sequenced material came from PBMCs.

CDR3 in amino acids: CASSSASQGTETQYF. DNA for the CDR3: TGTGCCAGCAGTTCAGCGTCACAGGGTACAGAGACCCAGTACTTC. The chain links TRBV6-6 to TRBJ2-5, with D perhaps matching TRBD1 (6 bases). This CDR3 has 15 amino acids. Trimming pared 4 bases from V and 4 bases from J, leaving 16 bases between. Germline V gene lookup returns CDR1 MNHNY and CDR2 SVGAGI (reference sequence).